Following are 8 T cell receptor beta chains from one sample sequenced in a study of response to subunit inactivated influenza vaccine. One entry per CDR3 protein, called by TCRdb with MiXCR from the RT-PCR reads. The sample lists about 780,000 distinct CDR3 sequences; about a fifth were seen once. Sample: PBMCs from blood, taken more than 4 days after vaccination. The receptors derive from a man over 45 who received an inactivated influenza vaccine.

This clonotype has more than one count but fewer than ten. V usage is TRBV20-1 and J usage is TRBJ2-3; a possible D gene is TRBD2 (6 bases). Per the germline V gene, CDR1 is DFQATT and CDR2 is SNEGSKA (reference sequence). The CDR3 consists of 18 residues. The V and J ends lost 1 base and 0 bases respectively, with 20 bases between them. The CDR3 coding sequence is TGCAGTGCTAGAGTACCAGCGGGCATGCCTACTAGCACAGATACGCAGTATTTT. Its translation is CSARVPAGMPTSTDTQYF.

CDR3: CASSLAWGLAGSYEQYF. In DNA, the CDR3 is TGCGCCAGCAGCTTGGCCTGGGGACTAGCGGGGAGCTACGAGCAGTACTTC. V is TRBV5-1 and J is TRBJ2-7; 13 positions match TRBD2. The V gene's germline CDR1 is SGHRS and CDR2 YFSETQ. With 0 bases clipped from V and 3 bases from J, the junction kept 6 bases outside the gene matches. This CDR3 is built from 17 residues. The full variable domain, completed using reference TRBV5-1 and TRBJ2-7, is KAGVTQTPRYLIKTRGQQVTLSCSPISGHRSVSWYQQTPGQGLQFLFEYFSETQRNKGNFPGRFSGRQFSNSRSEMNVSTLELGDSALYLCASSLAWGLAGSYEQYFGPGTRLTVT.

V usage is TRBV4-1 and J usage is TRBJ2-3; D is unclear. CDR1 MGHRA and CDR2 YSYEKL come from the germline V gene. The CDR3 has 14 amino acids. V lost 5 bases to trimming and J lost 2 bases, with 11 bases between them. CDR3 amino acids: CASSISNPTDTQYF. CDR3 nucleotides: TGCGCCAGCAGCATCTCTAACCCCACAGATACGCAGTATTTT.

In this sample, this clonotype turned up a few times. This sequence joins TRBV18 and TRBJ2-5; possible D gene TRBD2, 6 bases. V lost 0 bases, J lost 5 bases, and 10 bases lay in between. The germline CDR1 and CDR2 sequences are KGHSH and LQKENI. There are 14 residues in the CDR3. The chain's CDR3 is CASSPPSSVETQYF. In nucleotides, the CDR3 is TGTGCCAGCTCACCACCGTCTAGCGTTGAGACCCAGTACTTC. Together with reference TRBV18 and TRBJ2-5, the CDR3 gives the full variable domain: NAGVMQNPRHLVRRRGQEARLRCSPMKGHSHVYWYRQLPEEGLKFMVYLQKENIIDESGMPKERFSAEFPKEGPSILRIQQVVRGDSAAYFCASSPPSSVETQYFGPGTRLLVL.

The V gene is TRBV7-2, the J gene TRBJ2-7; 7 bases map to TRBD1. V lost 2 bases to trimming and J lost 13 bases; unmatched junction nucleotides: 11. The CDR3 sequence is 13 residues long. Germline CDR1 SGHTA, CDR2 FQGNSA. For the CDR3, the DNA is TGTGCCAGCAGCTTATTTCCCCGAGACAGGGTATACTTC. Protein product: CASSLFPRDRVYF. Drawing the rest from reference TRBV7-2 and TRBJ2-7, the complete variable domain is GAGVSQSPSNKVTEKGKDVELRCDPISGHTALYWYRQSLGQGLEFLIYFQGNSAPDKSGLPSDRFSAERTGGSVSTLTIQRTQQEDSAVYLCASSLFPRDRVYFGPGTRLTVT.

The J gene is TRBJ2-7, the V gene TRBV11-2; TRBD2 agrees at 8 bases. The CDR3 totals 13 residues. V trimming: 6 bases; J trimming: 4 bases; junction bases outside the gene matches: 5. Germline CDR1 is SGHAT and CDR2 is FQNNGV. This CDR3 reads CASRRSGTYEQYF. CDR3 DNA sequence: TGTGCCAGCAGACGTAGCGGGACTTACGAGCAGTACTTC.

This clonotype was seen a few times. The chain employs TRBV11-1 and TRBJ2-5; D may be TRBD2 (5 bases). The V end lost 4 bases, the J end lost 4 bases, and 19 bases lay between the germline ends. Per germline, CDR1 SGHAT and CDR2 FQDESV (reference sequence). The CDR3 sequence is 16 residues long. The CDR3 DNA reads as TGTGCCAGCAGCTCTACCTTGACACGACGGGGAGAGACCCAGTACTTC. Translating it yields CASSSTLTRRGETQYF.

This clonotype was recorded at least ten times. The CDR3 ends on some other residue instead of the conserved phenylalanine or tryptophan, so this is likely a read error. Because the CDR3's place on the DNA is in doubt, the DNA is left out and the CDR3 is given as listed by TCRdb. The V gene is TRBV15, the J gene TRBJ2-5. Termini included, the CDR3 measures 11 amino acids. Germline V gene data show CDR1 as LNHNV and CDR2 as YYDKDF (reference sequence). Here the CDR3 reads CATKTGPKWQL.